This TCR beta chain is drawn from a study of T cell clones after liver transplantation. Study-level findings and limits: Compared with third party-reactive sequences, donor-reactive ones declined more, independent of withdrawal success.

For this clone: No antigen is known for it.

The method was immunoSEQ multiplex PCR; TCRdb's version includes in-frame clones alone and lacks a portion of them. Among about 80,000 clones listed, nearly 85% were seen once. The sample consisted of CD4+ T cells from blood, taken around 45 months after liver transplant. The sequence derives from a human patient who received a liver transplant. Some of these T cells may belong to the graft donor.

CDR3 region: CSVEDKGKPNTEAFF. The CDR3 DNA follows: TGCAGCGTTGAAGATAAGGGGAAGCCGAACACTGAAGCTTTCTTT. The chain uses TRBV29-1 and TRBJ1-1, with D possibly being TRBD1 (5 bases). The CDR3 loop spans 15 amino acids. The V and J ends lost 0 bases and 1 base respectively, with 12 bases between them. Germline V gives CDR1 SQVTM, CDR2 ANQGSEA.